The subject of this entry is one T cell receptor beta chain. This clonotype was seen repeatedly, ten times or more. The antigen it recognizes is unknown. The input lacks base qualities; no much larger clone sits a single base away. The CDR3 contains 11 residues, cysteine and phenylalanine counted. The DNA shown is the 33-base CDR3, in frame from base 1. CDR1 is given as MNHEY and CDR2 as SVGEGT, both from the germline V gene. V gives up 4 bases and J gives up 3 bases, and the segment between their germline ends measures 3 bases. The sample originates from a study of early T cells in non-severe SARS-CoV-2 infection (dated by TCRdb to the early 2020s). Broadly, across the study: Because TCR sequencing relied on bulk RNA taken from unsorted whole blood, pairing of alpha and beta chains was not possible. General conclusions and limits of the study: Matching against VDJdb was skewed toward anti-spike CD8 responses, likely underestimated virus-specific expansions, and missed private and CD4 specificities.

Libraries were constructed by 5' RACE. The sequencer listed for this sample is NextSeq 500. Unique molecular identifiers were attached to individual cDNA molecules in the TCR library protocol so that sequencing error and PCR bias could be corrected. Sequencing covered both TCR alpha and beta chains, and within each sample the abundances of alpha and beta sequences were tightly co-correlated. Under the source paper's analysis protocol: Decombinator V4 was used to annotate the V gene, J gene and CDR3 of the TCR sequences. Expanded TCRs were defined as changing significantly between any two time points under a Poisson model with p below 0.0001. TCR abundances were normalised to the total number of TCRs sequenced per sample and were expressed as counts per million. MAIT TCRs were defined by TRAV1-2 paired with TRAJ12, TRAJ20 or TRAJ33, and iNKT TCRs by TRAV10 paired with TRAJ18. A search of VDJdb, accessed on 1 November 2021, was run for TCRs annotated to CMV, EBV and SARS-CoV-2, with TCRs annotated for multiple antigens excluded. Starting from the raw public reads, TCRdb applied fastp trimming at Q25, assembled clones with MiXCR and retained in-frame beta chains. When rows share a CDR3 protein, they turn into one entry using the most common DNA and genes. These V and J calls rely on TCRdb rather than the paper's analysis. Within this sample are some 49,000 distinct CDR3 sequences, with over 7% of them counted one time only. The biggest ten clones account for about 4.2% of the sample.

The study was a case-control design nested within a healthcare worker cohort in London, UK, with weekly nasopharyngeal swab PCR tests and blood sampling. Between 23 and 31 March 2020, the week of the UK lockdown, healthcare workers were enrolled and then followed up weekly for as long as 16 weeks. The source is an adult who was a healthcare worker with PCR-confirmed SARS-CoV-2 infection or an uninfected control (not recorded which). The sequencing input was whole blood. The chain was built from TRBV6-2 or TRBV6-3 and TRBJ1-1; no D gene call is confident. The DNA is TGTGCCAGCAGTTTCGACACTGAAGCTTTCTTT. This yields the protein CASSFDTEAFF.